Below, one T cell receptor beta chain is given with its context. These data belong to a study of T cell changes during pregnancy in multiple sclerosis. The CDR3 is 17 amino acids. Germline values: CDR1 SGHRS, CDR2 YFSETQ. Trimming pared 4 bases from V and 1 base from J, leaving 20 bases between. Measured with immunoSEQ multiplex PCR; TCRdb has only the in-frame clones, and not every one. The table lists some 85,000 clones, around 94% of them singletons, with 0.7% to 0.95% in the top ten. This specimen was peripheral blood, taken in the third trimester of pregnancy. V and J are TRBV5-1 and TRBJ1-1; TRBD1 might be the D (6 bases). The receptor's source is a female donor with multiple sclerosis, enrolled in a pregnancy study. CDR3 DNA: TGCGCCAGCAGCGGGGGTTTCAGGGGCCGGGGGAACACTGAAGCTTTCTTT. Translated: CASSGGFRGRGNTEAFF.